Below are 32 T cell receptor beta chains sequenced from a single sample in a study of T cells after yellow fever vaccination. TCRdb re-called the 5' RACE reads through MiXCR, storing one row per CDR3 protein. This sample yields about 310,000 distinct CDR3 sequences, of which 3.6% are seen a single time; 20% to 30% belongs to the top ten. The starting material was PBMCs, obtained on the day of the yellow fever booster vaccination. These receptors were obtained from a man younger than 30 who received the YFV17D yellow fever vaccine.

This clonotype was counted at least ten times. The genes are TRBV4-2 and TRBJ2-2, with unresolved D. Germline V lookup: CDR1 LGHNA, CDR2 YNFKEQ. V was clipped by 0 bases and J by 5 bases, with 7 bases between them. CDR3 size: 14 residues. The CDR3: CASSQDFGTGELFF. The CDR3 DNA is TGTGCCAGCAGCCAAGATTTTGGAACCGGGGAGCTGTTTTTT.

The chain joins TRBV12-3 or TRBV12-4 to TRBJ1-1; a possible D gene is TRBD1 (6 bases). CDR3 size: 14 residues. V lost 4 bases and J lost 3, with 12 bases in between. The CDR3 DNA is TGTGCCAGCAGTTCTCAGGGGTCACACACTGAAGCTTTCTTT. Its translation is CASSSQGSHTEAFF.

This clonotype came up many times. The CDR3 is CASSHRGGASYNEQFF. CDR3 DNA: TGTGCCAGCAGCCACCGCGGGGGGGCCTCCTACAATGAGCAGTTCTTC. The chain is built from TRBV3-1 and TRBJ2-1; the match to TRBD2 covers 9 bases. This CDR3 spans 16 amino acids. The germline CDR1 and CDR2 sequences are LGHDT and YNNKEL (reference sequence). V shed 3 bases and J 0 bases; nucleotides not matched to a gene: 3.

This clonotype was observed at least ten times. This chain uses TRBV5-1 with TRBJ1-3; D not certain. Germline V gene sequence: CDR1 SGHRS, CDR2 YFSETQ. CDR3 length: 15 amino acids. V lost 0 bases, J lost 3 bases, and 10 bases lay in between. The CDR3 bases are TGCGCCAGCAGCTTGGATGGGTCGGGTGGAAACACCATATATTTT. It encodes CASSLDGSGGNTIYF.

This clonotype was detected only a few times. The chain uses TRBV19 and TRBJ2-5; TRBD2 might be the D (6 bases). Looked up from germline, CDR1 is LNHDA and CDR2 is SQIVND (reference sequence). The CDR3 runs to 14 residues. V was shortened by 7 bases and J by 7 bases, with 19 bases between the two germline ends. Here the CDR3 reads CASTWGTQGGTQYF. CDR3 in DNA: TGTGCCAGTACCTGGGGGACTCAGGGAGGGACCCAGTACTTC. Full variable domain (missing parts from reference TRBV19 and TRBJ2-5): DGGITQSPKYLFRKEGQNVTLSCEQNLNHDAMYWYRQDPGQGLRLIYYSQIVNDFQKGDIAEGYSVSREKKESFPLTVTSAQKNPTAFYLCASTWGTQGGTQYFGPGTRLLVL.

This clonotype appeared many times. CDR3 DNA: TGTGCCAGCAGCCCGCGGACTAGCGGGTGGAAAGAGACCCAGTACTTC. This sequence encodes CASSPRTSGWKETQYF. The genes are TRBV7-9 and TRBJ2-5; 11 bases fit TRBD2. Per germline, CDR1 SEHNR and CDR2 FQNEAQ (reference sequence). CDR3 length: 16 residues. Unmatched junction bases numbered 8, after V lost 5 bases and J lost 3 bases.

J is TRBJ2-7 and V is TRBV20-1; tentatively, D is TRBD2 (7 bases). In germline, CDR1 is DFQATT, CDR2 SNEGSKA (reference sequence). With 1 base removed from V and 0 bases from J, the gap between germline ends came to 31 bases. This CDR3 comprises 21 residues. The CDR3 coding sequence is TGCAGTGCTAGAGTTGCCCAGCGTCCCGCGGGGGCCGATCCTCCCTCCTACGAGCAGTACTTC. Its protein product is CSARVAQRPAGADPPSYEQYF.

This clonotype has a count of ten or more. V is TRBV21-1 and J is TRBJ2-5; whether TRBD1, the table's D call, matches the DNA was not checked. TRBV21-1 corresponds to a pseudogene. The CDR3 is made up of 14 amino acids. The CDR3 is CASSCYGQQETQYF. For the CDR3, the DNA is TGTGCCAGCAGTTGTTACGGACAGCAAGAGACCCAGTACTTC.

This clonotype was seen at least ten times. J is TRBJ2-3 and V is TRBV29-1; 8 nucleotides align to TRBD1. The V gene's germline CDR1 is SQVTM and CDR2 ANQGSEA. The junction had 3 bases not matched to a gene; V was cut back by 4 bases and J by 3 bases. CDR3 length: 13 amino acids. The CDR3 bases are TGCAGCGTTGCAACAGGGGGAACAGATACGCAGTATTTT. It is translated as CSVATGGTDTQYF.

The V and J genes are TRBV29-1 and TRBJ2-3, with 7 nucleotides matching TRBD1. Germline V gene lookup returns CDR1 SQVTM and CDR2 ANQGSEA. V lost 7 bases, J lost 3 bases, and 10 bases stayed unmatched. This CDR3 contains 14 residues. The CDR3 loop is CSAGQGVETDTQYF. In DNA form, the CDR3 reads TGCAGCGCCGGGCAGGGGGTAGAGACAGATACGCAGTATTTT.

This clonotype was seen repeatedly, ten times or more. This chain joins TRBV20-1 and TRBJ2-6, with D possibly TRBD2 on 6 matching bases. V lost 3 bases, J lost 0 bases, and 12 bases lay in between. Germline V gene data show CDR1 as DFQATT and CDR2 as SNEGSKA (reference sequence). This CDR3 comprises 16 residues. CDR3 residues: CSASRRDNSGANVLTF. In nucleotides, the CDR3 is TGCAGTGCTAGTAGGAGGGATAACTCTGGGGCCAACGTCCTGACTTTC.

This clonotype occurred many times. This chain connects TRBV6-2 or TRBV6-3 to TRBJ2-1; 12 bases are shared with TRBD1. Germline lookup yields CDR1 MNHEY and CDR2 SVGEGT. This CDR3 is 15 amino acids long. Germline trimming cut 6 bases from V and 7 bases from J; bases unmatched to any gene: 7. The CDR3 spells CASSPGQGAENEQFF. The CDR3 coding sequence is TGTGCCAGCAGCCCGGGACAGGGGGCGGAAAATGAGCAGTTCTTC.

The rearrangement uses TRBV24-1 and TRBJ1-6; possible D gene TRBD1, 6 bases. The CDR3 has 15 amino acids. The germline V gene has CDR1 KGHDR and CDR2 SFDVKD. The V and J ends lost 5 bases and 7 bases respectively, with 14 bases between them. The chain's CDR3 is CATSARQVGNSPLHF. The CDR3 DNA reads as TGTGCCACCAGTGCGCGACAGGTGGGGAATTCACCCCTCCACTTT.

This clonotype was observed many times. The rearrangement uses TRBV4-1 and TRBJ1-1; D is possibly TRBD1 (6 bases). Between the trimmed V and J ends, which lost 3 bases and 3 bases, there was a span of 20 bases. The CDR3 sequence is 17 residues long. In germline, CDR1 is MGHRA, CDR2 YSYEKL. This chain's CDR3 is CASSQKKTGLWDTEAFF. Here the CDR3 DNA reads TGCGCCAGCAGCCAGAAAAAGACAGGACTTTGGGACACTGAAGCTTTCTTT.

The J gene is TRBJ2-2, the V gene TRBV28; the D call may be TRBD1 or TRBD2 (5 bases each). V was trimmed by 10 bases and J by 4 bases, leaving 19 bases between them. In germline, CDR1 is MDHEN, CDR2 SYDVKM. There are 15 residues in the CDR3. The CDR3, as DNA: TGTGCCACTCGCGGTGGGGGTTTTGGCACCGGGGAGCTGTTTTTT. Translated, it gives CATRGGGFGTGELFF.

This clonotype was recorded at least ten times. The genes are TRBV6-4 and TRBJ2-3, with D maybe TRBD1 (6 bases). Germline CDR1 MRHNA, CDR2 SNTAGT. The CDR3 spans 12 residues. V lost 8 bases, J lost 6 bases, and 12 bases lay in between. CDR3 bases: TGTGCCAGCCAGGGGCAGGGCGATACGCAGTATTTT. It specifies CASQGQGDTQYF.

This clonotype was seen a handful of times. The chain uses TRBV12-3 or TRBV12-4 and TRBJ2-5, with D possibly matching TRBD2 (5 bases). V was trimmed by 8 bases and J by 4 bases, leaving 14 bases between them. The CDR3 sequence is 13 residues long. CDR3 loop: CASSSRGIETQYF. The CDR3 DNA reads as TGTGCCAGCTCCTCCCGGGGAATAGAGACCCAGTACTTC.

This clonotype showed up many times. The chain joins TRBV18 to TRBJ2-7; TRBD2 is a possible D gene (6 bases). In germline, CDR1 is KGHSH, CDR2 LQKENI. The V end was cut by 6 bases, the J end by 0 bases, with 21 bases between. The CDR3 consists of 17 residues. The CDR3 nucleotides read TGTGCCAGCTCCAACCCCTTCGGTCGCGGGGACTCCTACGAGCAGTACTTC. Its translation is CASSNPFGRGDSYEQYF.

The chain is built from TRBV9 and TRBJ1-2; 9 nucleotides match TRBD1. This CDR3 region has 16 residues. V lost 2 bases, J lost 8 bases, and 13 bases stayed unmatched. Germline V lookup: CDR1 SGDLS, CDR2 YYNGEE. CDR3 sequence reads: CASSVNPGQGLGGYTF. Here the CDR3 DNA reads TGTGCCAGCAGCGTGAATCCGGGACAGGGATTGGGCGGCTACACCTTC.

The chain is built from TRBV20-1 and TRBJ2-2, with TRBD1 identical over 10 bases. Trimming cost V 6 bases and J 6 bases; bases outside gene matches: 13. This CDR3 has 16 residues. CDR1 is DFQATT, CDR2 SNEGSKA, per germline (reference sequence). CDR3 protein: CSAKDPGTGAAGELFF. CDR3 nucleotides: TGCAGTGCCAAGGATCCCGGGACAGGGGCCGCCGGGGAGCTGTTTTTT.

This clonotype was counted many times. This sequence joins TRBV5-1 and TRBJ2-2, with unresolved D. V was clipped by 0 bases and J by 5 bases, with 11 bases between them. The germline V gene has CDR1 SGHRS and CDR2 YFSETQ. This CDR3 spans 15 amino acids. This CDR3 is CASSLEFPSTGELFF. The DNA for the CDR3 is TGCGCCAGCAGCTTGGAGTTTCCTTCAACCGGGGAGCTGTTTTTT.

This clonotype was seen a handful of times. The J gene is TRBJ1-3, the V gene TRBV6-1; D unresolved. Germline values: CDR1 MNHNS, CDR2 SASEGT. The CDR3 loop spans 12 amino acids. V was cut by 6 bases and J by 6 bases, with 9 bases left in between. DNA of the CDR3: TGTGCCAGCAGGGAAAGGACAAACACCATATATTTT. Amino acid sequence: CASRERTNTIYF.

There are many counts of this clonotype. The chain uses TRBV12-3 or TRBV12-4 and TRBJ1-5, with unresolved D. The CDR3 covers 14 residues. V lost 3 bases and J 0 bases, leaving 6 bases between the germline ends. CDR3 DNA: TGTGCCAGCAGTTTTTACGGTAGCAATCAGCCCCAGCATTTT. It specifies CASSFYGSNQPQHF.

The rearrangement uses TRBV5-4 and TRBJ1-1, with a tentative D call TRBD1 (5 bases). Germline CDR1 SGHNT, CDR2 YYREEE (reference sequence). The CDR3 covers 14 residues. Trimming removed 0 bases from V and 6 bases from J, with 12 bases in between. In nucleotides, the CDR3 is TGTGCCAGCAGCTTGGTTCAGGGTGGGCCTGAAGCTTTCTTT. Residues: CASSLVQGGPEAFF.

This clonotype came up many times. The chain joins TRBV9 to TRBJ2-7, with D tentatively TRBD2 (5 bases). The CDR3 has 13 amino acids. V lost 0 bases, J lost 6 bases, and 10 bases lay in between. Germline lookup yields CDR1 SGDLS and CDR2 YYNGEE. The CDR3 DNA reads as TGTGCCAGCAGCGTAGCTCCCCGGGGCGAGCAGTACTTC. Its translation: CASSVAPRGEQYF.

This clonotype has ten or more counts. CDR3 nucleotide sequence: TGCGCCAGCAGCTTGGGGGGAGAGGGAAACATTCAGTACTTC. It specifies CASSLGGEGNIQYF. This sequence joins TRBV5-1 and TRBJ2-4; D perhaps matches TRBD2 (5 bases). CDR3 length equals 14 residues. CDR1 is SGHRS, CDR2 YFSETQ, per germline. Trimming cost V 0 bases and J 6 bases, with 10 bases left between them.

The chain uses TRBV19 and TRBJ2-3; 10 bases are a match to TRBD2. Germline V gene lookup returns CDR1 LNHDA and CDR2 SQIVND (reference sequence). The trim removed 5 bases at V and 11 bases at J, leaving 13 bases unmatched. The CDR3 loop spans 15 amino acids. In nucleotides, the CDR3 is TGTGCCAGTAGTGAGCGGGGGGGACCCATCGAAAGGCAGTATTTT. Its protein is CASSERGGPIERQYF.

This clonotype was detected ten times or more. The chain's CDR3 is CASSQSVGGRNGELFF. The CDR3 bases are TGCGCCAGCAGCCAATCTGTAGGAGGGCGTAACGGGGAGCTGTTTTTT. V and J are TRBV4-3 and TRBJ2-2; perhaps TRBD2 as D (6 bases). This CDR3 contains 16 residues. Germline-derived CDR1 and CDR2 are LGHNA and YSLEER. The ends were cut back, 2 bases at V and 7 bases at J, with 17 bases in the middle.

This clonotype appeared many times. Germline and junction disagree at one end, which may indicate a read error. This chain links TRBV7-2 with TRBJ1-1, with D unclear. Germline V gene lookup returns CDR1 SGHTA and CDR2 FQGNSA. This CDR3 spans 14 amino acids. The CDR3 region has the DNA TGTGCCAGCAGCGAACCTTGGCGGCGGTCGGCTGAAGCTTTT. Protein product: CASSEPWRRSAEAF.

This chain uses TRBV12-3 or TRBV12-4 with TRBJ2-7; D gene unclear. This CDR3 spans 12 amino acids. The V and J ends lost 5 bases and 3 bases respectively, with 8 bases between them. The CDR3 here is CASSPHRYEQYF. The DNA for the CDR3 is TGTGCCAGCAGTCCCCATCGCTACGAGCAGTACTTC.

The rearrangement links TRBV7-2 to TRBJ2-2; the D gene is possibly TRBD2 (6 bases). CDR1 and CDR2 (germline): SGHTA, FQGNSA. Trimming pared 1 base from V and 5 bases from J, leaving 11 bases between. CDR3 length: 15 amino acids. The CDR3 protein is CASSLGMAGTGELFF. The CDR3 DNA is TGTGCCAGCAGCTTAGGGATGGCGGGGACCGGGGAGCTGTTTTTT.

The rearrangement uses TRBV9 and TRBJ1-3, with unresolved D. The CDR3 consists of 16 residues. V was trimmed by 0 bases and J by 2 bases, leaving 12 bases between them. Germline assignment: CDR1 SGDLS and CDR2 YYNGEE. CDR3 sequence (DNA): TGTGCCAGCAGCGTAGAGACATCAGGCGCTGGAAACACCATATATTTT. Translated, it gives CASSVETSGAGNTIYF.